A selection of T cell receptor beta chains follows, all from one sample in a study of early T cells in non-severe SARS-CoV-2 infection. A single record per CDR3 protein comes from TCRdb applying MiXCR to the 5' RACE reads. The sample includes about 30,000 distinct CDR3 sequences, 5.5% to 8% of them seen just once. The sample taken for sequencing was whole blood. The receptors were sampled from an adult who was a healthcare worker with PCR-confirmed SARS-CoV-2 infection or an uninfected control (not recorded which). CDR3s include the opening cysteine and the closing phenylalanine or tryptophan. A D gene is named only where the DNA matches it firmly. Size is omitted from some rows. Given values are once, few, many or a class for expanded clones.

v_gene,d_gene,j_gene,abundance,CDR3aa,CDR3nt
TRBV11-2,NA,TRBJ1-3,many,CASSPVVAAGNTIYF,TGTGCCAGCAGCCCCGTCGTGGCAGCCGGAAACACCATATATTTT
TRBV18,TRBD1,TRBJ1-6,many,CASSPGQGNSYNSPLHF,TGTGCCAGCTCACCGGGACAGGGGAATTCCTATAATTCACCCCTCCACTTT
TRBV28,NA,TRBJ2-1,many,CASSLTVKNEQFF,TGTGCCAGCAGTTTAACGGTAAAGAATGAGCAGTTCTTC
TRBV7-8,NA,TRBJ2-7,NA,CASSRDTYEQYF,TGTGCCAGCAGCCGGGACACCTACGAGCAGTACTTC
TRBV14,TRBD2,TRBJ2-7,many,CASSPGTSGSMYF,TGTGCCAGCAGCCCTGGGACTAGCGGGAGTATGTACTTC
TRBV5-6,NA,TRBJ2-5,once,CASRTGQQETQYF,TGTGCCAGCAGAACTGGGCAACAAGAGACCCAGTACTTC
TRBV30,NA,TRBJ1-5,many,CAWSVEGRDQPQHF,TGTGCCTGGAGTGTCGAGGGCCGGGATCAGCCCCAGCATTTT
TRBV4-1,TRBD2,TRBJ2-1,many,CASSPGLAGALEQFF,TGCGCCAGCAGCCCCGGACTAGCGGGAGCGCTTGAGCAGTTCTTC
TRBV27,TRBD2,TRBJ2-7,many,CASSPSGTLYEQYF,TGTGCCAGCAGCCCTAGCGGGACCCTCTACGAGCAGTACTTC
TRBV29-1,NA,TRBJ1-3,many,CSVGGSGNTIYF,TGCAGCGTGGGGGGCTCTGGAAACACCATATATTTT
TRBV6-6,NA,TRBJ2-1,many,CASSAGTALGEQFF,TGTGCCAGCAGTGCCGGGACTGCCCTGGGTGAGCAGTTCTTC
TRBV12-3/TRBV12-4,TRBD2,TRBJ2-2,many,CASRRGAGELFF,TGTGCCAGCAGACGGGGGGCCGGGGAGCTGTTTTTT
TRBV28,NA,TRBJ2-3,many,CASLKGGGSYWDTQYF,TGTGCCAGCCTCAAAGGGGGCGGGAGTTACTGGGATACGCAGTATTTT
TRBV11-2,NA,TRBJ2-3,NA,CASSYRGGQSEDTQYF,TGTGCCAGCAGTTACAGGGGGGGCCAATCCGAAGATACGCAGTATTTT
TRBV12-3/TRBV12-4,TRBD2,TRBJ2-7,many,CASSSGTSSSYEQYF,TGTGCCAGCAGTTCAGGGACTAGCAGCTCCTACGAGCAGTACTTC
TRBV7-2,TRBD2,TRBJ2-1,many,CASSQHSGGASYNEQFF,TGTGCCAGCAGCCAACATAGCGGGGGGGCCTCCTACAATGAGCAGTTCTTC
TRBV5-1,TRBD2,TRBJ2-1,many,CASSREDPYNEQFF,TGCGCCAGCAGCCGGGAGGACCCCTACAATGAGCAGTTCTTC
TRBV29-1,NA,TRBJ1-2,many,CSVQGQDPLIDTF,TGCAGCGTTCAGGGGCAGGATCCCTTGATCGACACCTTC
TRBV7-9,TRBD1,TRBJ2-3,NA,CASSPRTGATDTQYF,TGTGCCAGCAGCCCTCGGACAGGGGCAACAGATACGCAGTATTTT
TRBV29-1,NA,TRBJ1-1,many,CSVASVHNTEAFF,TGCAGCGTCGCCTCTGTCCACAATACTGAAGCTTTCTTT
TRBV29-1,TRBD2,TRBJ2-2,many,CSVAGAGTTYTGELFF,TGCAGCGTCGCAGGAGCCGGGACTACCTACACCGGGGAGCTGTTTTTT
TRBV7-6,NA,TRBJ1-4,NA,CASSRHHLSGEKLFF,TGTGCCAGCAGCCGCCATCATTTGAGCGGGGAAAAACTGTTTTTT